Following are 18 T cell receptor beta chains from one sample sequenced in a study of T cell changes during pregnancy in multiple sclerosis. Only in-frame clones appear in the TCRdb table, and some are missing; sequencing was by immunoSEQ multiplex PCR. The sample shows about 110,000 clones, roughly nine tenths of them seen only once. The sequences come from peripheral blood, collected before pregnancy. These receptors were collected from a female donor with multiple sclerosis, enrolled in a pregnancy study.

The chain is built from TRBV4-1 and TRBJ1-1; 10 positions match TRBD1. The CDR3 is 13 amino acids. After removal of 5 bases from V and 3 bases from J, the junction contained 0 bases not matched to a gene. Germline CDR1 MGHRA, CDR2 YSYEKL. CDR3 nucleotides: TGCGCCAGCAGCGGACAGGGGGACACTGAAGCTTTCTTT. This encodes CASSGQGDTEAFF.

There are a few counts of this clone. The chain joins TRBV18 to TRBJ1-5, with D uncertain. V was cut by 3 bases and J by 4 bases, with 7 bases left in between. The CDR3 is made up of 13 amino acids. Germline lookup yields CDR1 KGHSH and CDR2 LQKENI. The DNA of the CDR3 is TGTGCCAGCTCACCGGAGGTGAATCAGCCCCAGCATTTT. Translated, it gives CASSPEVNQPQHF.

The rearrangement links TRBV28 to TRBJ1-5; the match to TRBD1 covers 9 bases. V was clipped by 8 bases and J by 3 bases; unmatched bases: 11. Germline V CDR1 and CDR2: MDHEN, SYDVKM. CDR3 length: 16 amino acids. For the CDR3, the DNA is TGTGCCAGCCATACGCGGGGACAGGGCTTCAATCAGCCCCAGCATTTT. Its protein product is CASHTRGQGFNQPQHF. Full variable domain (rest looked up from reference TRBV28 and TRBJ1-5): DVKVTQSSRYLVKRTGEKVFLECVQDMDHENMFWYRQDPGLGLRLIYFSYDVKMKEKGDIPEGYSVSREKKERFSLILESASTNQTSMYLCASHTRGQGFNQPQHFGDGTRLSIL.

This clone was seen a single time. This chain uses TRBV11-2 with TRBJ2-7, with 8 bases lining up with TRBD1. V gave up 5 bases and J gave up 7 bases; unmatched junction bases: 16. Germline V gives CDR1 SGHAT, CDR2 FQNNGV. This CDR3 spans 16 amino acids. CDR3: CASSRSIGQGAREQYF. CDR3 nucleotide sequence: TGTGCCAGCAGCCGCAGTATCGGGCAGGGGGCGCGAGAGCAGTACTTC.

V gene TRBV19 combines with J gene TRBJ1-1, with D unresolved. Germline CDR1 and CDR2: LNHDA and SQIVND (reference sequence). V lost 3 bases and J lost 4, with 9 bases in between. This CDR3 has 13 amino acids. The CDR3 DNA follows: TGTGCCAGTAGTATTGCGGGCTTCACTGAAGCTTTCTTT. Translating it yields CASSIAGFTEAFF.

The genes are TRBV27 and TRBJ1-2, with D possibly being TRBD1 (6 bases). This CDR3 has 15 residues. Germline V gives CDR1 MNHEY, CDR2 SMNVEV (reference sequence). Trimming cost V 7 bases and J 8 bases, with 23 bases left between them. CDR3 DNA: TGTGCCAGCACCTCGGGCCCAGGGCCAGGGGTGGGCTACACCTTC. This sequence encodes CASTSGPGPGVGYTF.

The chain is built from TRBV13 and TRBJ2-5; 9 bases map to TRBD2. The CDR3 has 16 amino acids. V shed 4 bases, J shed 2 bases, and the junction held 8 bases outside the gene matches. Germline CDR1 reads PRHDT; CDR2 reads FYEKMQ (reference sequence). Here the CDR3 DNA reads TGTGCCAGCAGCTCCAGACTAGCGGATACTCAAGAGACCCAGTACTTC. Encoded protein: CASSSRLADTQETQYF.

This chain links TRBV4-3 with TRBJ2-6, with D possibly matching TRBD2 (5 bases). This CDR3 has 16 residues. Germline CDR1 LGHNA, CDR2 YSLEER. V was clipped by 0 bases and J by 2 bases, with 8 bases between them. The CDR3, as DNA: TGCGCCAGCAGCCAAGAGAGAGGGACTGGGGCCAACGTCCTGACTTTC. Its translation is CASSQERGTGANVLTF.

This rearrangement joins TRBV4-3 to TRBJ1-6; 7 nucleotides match TRBD1. Germline V gene sequence: CDR1 LGHNA, CDR2 YSLEER. This CDR3 contains 18 residues. Trimming at V came to 3 bases and at J to 0 bases, leaving 8 bases not matched to a gene. The CDR3 spells CASSHGTVSNSYNSPLHF. DNA of the CDR3: TGCGCCAGCAGCCACGGGACAGTATCGAACTCCTATAATTCACCCCTCCACTTT.

The rearrangement links TRBV6-4 to TRBJ1-5; 9 nucleotides line up with TRBD1. The CDR3 runs to 22 residues. The germline V gene has CDR1 MRHNA and CDR2 SNTAGT. The V and J ends lost 2 bases and 2 bases, in that order; junction bases with no gene match: 22. CDR3 DNA: TGTGCCAGCAGTGACCCATATCAGATTACAGGGGGCAAAGGGTGGGGCAATCAGCCCCAGCATTTT. Its protein is CASSDPYQITGGKGWGNQPQHF.

The rearrangement uses TRBV10-3 and TRBJ2-5, with 11 bases identical to TRBD2. Germline V gives CDR1 ENHRY, CDR2 SYGVKD. The CDR3 contains 16 residues. With V trimmed by 4 bases and J by 5 bases, 9 bases remained unmatched. In nucleotides, the CDR3 is TGTGCCATCAGTGCGCCCGGTGCTAGCGGGAGGGAGACCCAGTACTTC. It specifies CAISAPGASGRETQYF.

This clone was seen a single time. The chain uses TRBV30 and TRBJ2-4, with 7 bases matching TRBD1. Germline CDR1 GTSNPN, CDR2 SVGIG (reference sequence). CDR3 size: 13 residues. The trim removed 4 bases at V and 8 bases at J, leaving 8 bases unmatched. The CDR3 DNA is TGTGCCTGGACGAGACAGGGTATAGACATTCAGTACTTC. Translating gives CAWTRQGIDIQYF.

The rearrangement joins TRBV30 to TRBJ2-1, with 9 bases matching TRBD2. This CDR3 has 16 amino acids. Germline assignment: CDR1 GTSNPN and CDR2 SVGIG (reference sequence). V lost 1 base to trimming and J lost 1 base; unmatched junction nucleotides: 5. CDR3 coding DNA: TGTGCCTGGAGTGGTGGACTAGCGAATTCCTACAATGAGCAGTTCTTC. It translates to CAWSGGLANSYNEQFF.

V usage is TRBV19 and J usage is TRBJ2-2; a possible D gene is TRBD1 (5 bases). Germline V CDR1 and CDR2: LNHDA, SQIVND (reference sequence). The CDR3 has 14 residues. Trimming pared 7 bases from V and 0 bases from J, leaving 9 bases between. The CDR3 nucleotides read TGTGCCAGTATCTTGGGGCCGAACACCGGGGAGCTGTTTTTT. Its translation: CASILGPNTGELFF.

The chain has TRBV9 and TRBJ2-7; a possible D gene is TRBD1 (9 bases). Germline CDR1 SGDLS, CDR2 YYNGEE. The CDR3 has 18 amino acids. Trimming shortened V by 2 bases and J by 5 bases, and 26 bases separated the two germline ends. The CDR3 region has the DNA TGTGCCAGCAGCGTCGGGAGGGGGGGGACAGGGTTTCTCCACGAGCAGTACTTC. Translated, it gives CASSVGRGGTGFLHEQYF.

The V and J genes are TRBV19 and TRBJ1-1; possible D gene TRBD1, 6 bases. V was clipped by 9 bases and J by 6 bases, with 20 bases between them. The germline V gene encodes CDR1 LNHDA and CDR2 SQIVND (reference sequence). This CDR3 is built from 14 residues. This CDR3 is CASLNTGRTAEAFF. The CDR3 coding sequence is TGTGCCAGCCTTAATACAGGGAGAACGGCTGAAGCTTTCTTT.

The V and J genes are TRBV9 and TRBJ2-1; unclear D gene. Germline CDR1 is SGDLS and CDR2 is YYNGEE. V was shortened by 1 base and J by 7 bases, with 12 bases between the two germline ends. The CDR3 consists of 14 residues. The CDR3 is CASSVSSSSNEQFF. The CDR3 nucleotides read TGTGCCAGCAGCGTATCGAGTAGTTCGAATGAGCAGTTCTTC.

Only one count was recorded for this clone. V and J are TRBV2 and TRBJ1-1; D may be TRBD1 (5 bases). The CDR3 extends over 13 amino acids. The ends were cut back, 8 bases at V and 1 base at J, with 11 bases in the middle. Germline lookup yields CDR1 SNHLY and CDR2 FYNNEI. The CDR3 DNA reads as TGTGCCAGCGGGGCGGATGGGAACACTGAAGCTTTCTTT. Translated: CASGADGNTEAFF.